The next 4 T cell receptor beta chains were all read from a single sample in a study of T cell responses to AZD1222 COVID-19 vaccine. Sequenced by immunoSEQ multiplex PCR; TCRdb stores in-frame clones only, minus some. In the table there are fewer than 85,000 clones, approximately 88% of which are singletons. The source material was peripheral blood, sampled on day 0 of AZD1222 vaccination. Receptors originate from an adult in good health.

This clone was detected only once. The chain employs TRBV7-6 and TRBJ2-5, with TRBD2 identical over 7 bases. The CDR3 spans 15 residues. Trimming removed 6 bases from V and 5 bases from J; junction bases left unmatched: 12. Germline V gives CDR1 SGHVS, CDR2 FNYEAQ. CDR3 loop: CASSQLAMDSETQYF. The DNA of the CDR3 is TGTGCCAGCAGTCAACTAGCGATGGATTCCGAGACCCAGTACTTC.

This chain joins TRBV4-1 and TRBJ2-7; D remains unclear. CDR3 size: 13 residues. CDR1 is MGHRA, CDR2 YSYEKL, per germline. Trimming shortened V by 1 base and J by 3 bases, and 7 bases separated the two germline ends. The CDR3 bases are TGCGCCAGCAGCCAAGTTGGGGACTACGAGCAGTACTTC. Translated: CASSQVGDYEQYF.

This clone has only a few counts. The gene calls are TRBV9 and TRBJ2-5, with D perhaps matching TRBD2 (7 bases). Germline CDR1 is SGDLS and CDR2 is YYNGEE. V lost 4 bases and J 5 bases, leaving 18 bases between the germline ends. The CDR3 runs to 15 residues. The CDR3 loop is CASSLSGGPGETQYF. The CDR3 nucleotides read TGTGCCAGCAGCTTATCCGGGGGGCCAGGGGAGACCCAGTACTTC.

The chain uses TRBV28 and TRBJ2-7; 10 bases are shared with TRBD2. This CDR3 comprises 18 residues. V lost 7 bases to trimming and J lost 0 bases; unmatched junction nucleotides: 15. Germline V lookup: CDR1 MDHEN, CDR2 SYDVKM. As DNA, the CDR3 is TGTGCCAGCACTACGACTAGCGGGCTTGTCGAATCCTCCTACGAGCAGTACTTC. It translates to CASTTTSGLVESSYEQYF.